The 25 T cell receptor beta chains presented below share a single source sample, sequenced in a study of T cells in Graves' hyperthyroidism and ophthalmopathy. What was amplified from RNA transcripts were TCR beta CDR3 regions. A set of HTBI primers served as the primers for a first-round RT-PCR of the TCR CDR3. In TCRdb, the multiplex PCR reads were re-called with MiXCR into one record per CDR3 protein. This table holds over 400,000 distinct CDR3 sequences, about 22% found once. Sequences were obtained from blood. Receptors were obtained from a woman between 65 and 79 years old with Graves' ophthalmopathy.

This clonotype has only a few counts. The CDR3 is CASSLLGQGSEAFF. The DNA of the CDR3 is TGCGCCAGCAGCTTATTGGGACAGGGCTCTGAAGCTTTCTTT. The chain has TRBV5-1 and TRBJ1-1, with TRBD1 matching 9 bases. V trimming: 2 bases; J trimming: 6 bases; junction bases outside the gene matches: 5. Germline assignment: CDR1 SGHRS and CDR2 YFSETQ. The CDR3 covers 14 residues.

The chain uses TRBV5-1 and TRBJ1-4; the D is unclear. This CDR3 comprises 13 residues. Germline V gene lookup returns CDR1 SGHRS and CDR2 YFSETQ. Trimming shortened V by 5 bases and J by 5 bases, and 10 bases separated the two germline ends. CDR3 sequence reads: CASRGGGNEKLFF. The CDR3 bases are TGCGCCAGCAGGGGAGGTGGAAATGAAAAACTGTTTTTT.

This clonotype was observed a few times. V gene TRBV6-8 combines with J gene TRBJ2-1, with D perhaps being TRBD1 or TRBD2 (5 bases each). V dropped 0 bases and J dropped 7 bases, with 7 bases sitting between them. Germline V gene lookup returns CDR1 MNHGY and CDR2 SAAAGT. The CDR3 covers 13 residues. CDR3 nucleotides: TGTGCCAGCAGTTACTCGGGGGAGAATGAGCAGTTCTTC. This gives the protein CASSYSGENEQFF.

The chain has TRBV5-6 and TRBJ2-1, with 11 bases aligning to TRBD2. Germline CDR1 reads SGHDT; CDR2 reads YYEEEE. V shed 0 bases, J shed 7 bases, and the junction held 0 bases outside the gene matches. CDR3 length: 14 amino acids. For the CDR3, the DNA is TGTGCCAGCAGCTTGGGGACTAGCGGGAATGAGCAGTTCTTC. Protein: CASSLGTSGNEQFF.

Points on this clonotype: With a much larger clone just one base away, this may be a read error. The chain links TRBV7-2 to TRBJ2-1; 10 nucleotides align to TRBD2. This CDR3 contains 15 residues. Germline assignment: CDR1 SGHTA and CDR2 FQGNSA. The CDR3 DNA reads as TGTGCCGGCAGCTTAGCTAGCGGGAGTAGGTATGAGCAGTTCTTC. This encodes CAGSLASGSRYEQFF.

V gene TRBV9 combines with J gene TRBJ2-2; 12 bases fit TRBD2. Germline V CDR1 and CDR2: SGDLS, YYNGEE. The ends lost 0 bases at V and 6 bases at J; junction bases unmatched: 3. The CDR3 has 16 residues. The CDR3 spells CASSVGTSGISGELFF. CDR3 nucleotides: TGTGCCAGCAGCGTAGGGACTAGCGGGATATCCGGGGAGCTGTTTTTT.

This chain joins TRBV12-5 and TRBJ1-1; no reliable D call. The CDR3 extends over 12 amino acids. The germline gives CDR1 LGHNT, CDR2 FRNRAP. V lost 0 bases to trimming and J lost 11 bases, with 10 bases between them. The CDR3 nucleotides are TGTGCTAGTGGTTTGGTACCCCCCACGGCTTTCTTT. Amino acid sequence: CASGLVPPTAFF. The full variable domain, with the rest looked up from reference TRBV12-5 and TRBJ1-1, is DARVTQTPRHKVTEMGQEVTMRCQPILGHNTVFWYRQTMMQGLELLAYFRNRAPLDDSGMPKDRFSAEMPDATLATLKIQPSEPRDSAVYFCASGLVPPTAFFGQGTRLTVV.

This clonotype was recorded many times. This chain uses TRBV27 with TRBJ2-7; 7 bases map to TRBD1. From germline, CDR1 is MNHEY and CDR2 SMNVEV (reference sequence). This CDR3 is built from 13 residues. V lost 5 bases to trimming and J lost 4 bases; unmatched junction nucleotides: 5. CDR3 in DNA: TGTGCCAGCAGTCAAAAACAGGGGTACGAGCAGTACTTC. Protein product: CASSQKQGYEQYF.

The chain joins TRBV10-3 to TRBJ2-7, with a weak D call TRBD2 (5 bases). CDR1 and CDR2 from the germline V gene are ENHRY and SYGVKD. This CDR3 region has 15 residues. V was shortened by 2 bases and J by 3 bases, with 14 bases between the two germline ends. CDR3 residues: CAISEGGSPLYEQYF. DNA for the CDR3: TGTGCCATCAGTGAGGGTGGGAGTCCCCTCTACGAGCAGTACTTC.

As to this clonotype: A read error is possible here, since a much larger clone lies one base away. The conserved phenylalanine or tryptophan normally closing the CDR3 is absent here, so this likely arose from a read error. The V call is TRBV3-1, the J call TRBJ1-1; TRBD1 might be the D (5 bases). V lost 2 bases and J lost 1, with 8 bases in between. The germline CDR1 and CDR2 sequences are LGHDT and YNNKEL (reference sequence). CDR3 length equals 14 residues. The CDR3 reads CASSQQDRNTEAFL. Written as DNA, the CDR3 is TGTGCCAGCAGCCAACAAGACAGGAACACTGAAGCTTTCCTT.

The CDR3 nucleotides are TGTGCCACCGAACACAGGGGTAGGTCCTATAATTCACCCCTCCACTTT. Translated: CATEHRGRSYNSPLHF. The rearrangement links TRBV19 to TRBJ1-6, with 7 bases that match TRBD1. CDR1 is LNHDA and CDR2 is SQIVND in the germline V gene (reference sequence). The CDR3 totals 16 residues. The V gene end was trimmed by 10 bases and the J gene end by 1 base; junction bases not matched to a gene: 10. The full variable domain, completed using reference TRBV19 and TRBJ1-6, is DGGITQSPKYLFRKEGQNVTLSCEQNLNHDAMYWYRQDPGQGLRLIYYSQIVNDFQKGDIAEGYSVSREKKESFPLTVTSAQKNPTAFYLCATEHRGRSYNSPLHFGNGTRLTVT.

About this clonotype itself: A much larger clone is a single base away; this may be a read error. CDR3 in DNA: TGTGCCAGCAGTGTCACCCGTGAGAGCTACGAGCAGTACTTC. Amino acid sequence: CASSVTRESYEQYF. The chain has TRBV12-3 or TRBV12-4 and TRBJ2-7; no firm D call. V was cut by 5 bases and J by 3 bases, with 14 bases left in between. The CDR3 extends over 14 amino acids.

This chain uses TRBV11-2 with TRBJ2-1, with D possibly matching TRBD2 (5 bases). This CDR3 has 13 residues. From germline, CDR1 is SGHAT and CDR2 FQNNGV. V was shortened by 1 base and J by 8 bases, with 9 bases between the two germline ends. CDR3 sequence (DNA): TGTGCCAGCAGCTTAGCCTCGGGATATGAGCAGTTCTTC. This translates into CASSLASGYEQFF.

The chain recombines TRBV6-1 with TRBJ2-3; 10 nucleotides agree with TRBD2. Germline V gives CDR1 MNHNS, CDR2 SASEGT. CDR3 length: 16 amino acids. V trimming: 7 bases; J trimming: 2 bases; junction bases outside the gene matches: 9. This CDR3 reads CASTTGTSGITDTQYF. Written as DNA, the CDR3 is TGTGCCAGCACCACGGGAACTAGCGGGATCACAGATACGCAGTATTTT.

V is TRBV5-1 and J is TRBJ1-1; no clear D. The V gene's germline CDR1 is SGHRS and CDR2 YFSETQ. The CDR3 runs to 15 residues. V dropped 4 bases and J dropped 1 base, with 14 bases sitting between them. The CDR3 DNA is TGCGCCAGCAGCCTGGTCGATTCAGCGAACACTGAAGCTTTCTTT. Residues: CASSLVDSANTEAFF.

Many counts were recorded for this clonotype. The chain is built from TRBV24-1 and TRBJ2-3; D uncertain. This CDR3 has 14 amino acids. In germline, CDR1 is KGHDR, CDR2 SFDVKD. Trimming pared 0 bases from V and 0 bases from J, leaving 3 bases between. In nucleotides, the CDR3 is TGTGCCACCAGTGATTTGGTCAGCACAGATACGCAGTATTTT. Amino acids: CATSDLVSTDTQYF.

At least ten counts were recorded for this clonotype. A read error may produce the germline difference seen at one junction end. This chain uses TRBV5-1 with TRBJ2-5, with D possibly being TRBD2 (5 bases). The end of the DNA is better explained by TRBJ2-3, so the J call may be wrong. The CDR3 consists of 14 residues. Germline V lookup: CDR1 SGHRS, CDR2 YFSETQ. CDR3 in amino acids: CASSLLAGEETQYF. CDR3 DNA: TGTGCCAGCAGTTTATTGGCGGGTGAGGAGACGCAGTATTTT.

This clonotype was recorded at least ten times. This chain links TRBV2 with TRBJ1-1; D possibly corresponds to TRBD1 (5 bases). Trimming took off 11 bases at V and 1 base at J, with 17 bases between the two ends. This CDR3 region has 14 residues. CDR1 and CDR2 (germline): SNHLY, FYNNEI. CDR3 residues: CAREGSHRNTEAFF. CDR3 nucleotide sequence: TGTGCCCGTGAGGGGTCGCACAGGAACACTGAAGCTTTCTTT.

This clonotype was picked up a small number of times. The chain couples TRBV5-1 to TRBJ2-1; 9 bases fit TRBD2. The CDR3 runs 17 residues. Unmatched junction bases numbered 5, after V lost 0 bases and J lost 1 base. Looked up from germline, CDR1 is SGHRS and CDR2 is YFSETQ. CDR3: CASSLGSGRISYNEQFF. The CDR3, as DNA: TGCGCCAGCAGCTTGGGAAGCGGGAGGATTTCCTACAATGAGCAGTTCTTC.

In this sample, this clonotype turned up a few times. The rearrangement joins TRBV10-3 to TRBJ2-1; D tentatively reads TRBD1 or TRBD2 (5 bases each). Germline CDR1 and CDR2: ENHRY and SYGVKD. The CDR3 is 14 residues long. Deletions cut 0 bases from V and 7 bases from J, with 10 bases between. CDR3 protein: CAISESLGENEQFF. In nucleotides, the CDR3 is TGTGCCATCAGTGAGTCGCTAGGGGAGAATGAGCAGTTCTTC.

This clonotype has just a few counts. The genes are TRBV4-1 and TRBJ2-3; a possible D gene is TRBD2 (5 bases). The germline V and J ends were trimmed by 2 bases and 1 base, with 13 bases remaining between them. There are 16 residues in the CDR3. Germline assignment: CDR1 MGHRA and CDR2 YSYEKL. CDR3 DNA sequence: TGCGCCAGCAGCCAACAGGACTCCCCCCGCACAGATACGCAGTATTTT. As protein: CASSQQDSPRTDTQYF.

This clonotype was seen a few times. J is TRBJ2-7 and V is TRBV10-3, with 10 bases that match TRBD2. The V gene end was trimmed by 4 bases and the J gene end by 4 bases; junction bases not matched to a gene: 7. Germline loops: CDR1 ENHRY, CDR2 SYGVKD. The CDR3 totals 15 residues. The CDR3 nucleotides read TGTGCCATCAGTGGTGTAGCGGGAGGTATATACGAGCAGTACTTC. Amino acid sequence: CAISGVAGGIYEQYF.

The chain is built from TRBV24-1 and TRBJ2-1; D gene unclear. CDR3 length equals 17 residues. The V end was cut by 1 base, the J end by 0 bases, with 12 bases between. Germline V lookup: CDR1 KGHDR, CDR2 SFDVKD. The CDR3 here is CATSDFGRSSSYNEQFF. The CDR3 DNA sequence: TGTGCCACCAGTGATTTTGGCAGGAGTAGCTCCTACAATGAGCAGTTCTTC.

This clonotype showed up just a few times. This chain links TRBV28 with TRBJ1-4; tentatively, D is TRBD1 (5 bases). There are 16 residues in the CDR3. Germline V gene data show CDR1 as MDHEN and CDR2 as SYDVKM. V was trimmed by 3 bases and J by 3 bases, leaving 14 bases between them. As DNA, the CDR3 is TGTGCCAGCAGTTTGGGGGACCACGCGGCTAATGAAAAACTGTTTTTT. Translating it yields CASSLGDHAANEKLFF.

The CDR3 DNA reads as TGTGCCAGCTCCCTCGGGGCTAGCGAAGTAGAAGCTTTCTTT. Encoded protein: CASSLGASEVEAFF. The rearrangement links TRBV18 to TRBJ1-1, with D tentatively TRBD1 (5 bases). Trimming took 6 bases from V and 8 from J, leaving 19 bases between them. CDR3 length: 14 amino acids. Looked up from germline, CDR1 is KGHSH and CDR2 is LQKENI.